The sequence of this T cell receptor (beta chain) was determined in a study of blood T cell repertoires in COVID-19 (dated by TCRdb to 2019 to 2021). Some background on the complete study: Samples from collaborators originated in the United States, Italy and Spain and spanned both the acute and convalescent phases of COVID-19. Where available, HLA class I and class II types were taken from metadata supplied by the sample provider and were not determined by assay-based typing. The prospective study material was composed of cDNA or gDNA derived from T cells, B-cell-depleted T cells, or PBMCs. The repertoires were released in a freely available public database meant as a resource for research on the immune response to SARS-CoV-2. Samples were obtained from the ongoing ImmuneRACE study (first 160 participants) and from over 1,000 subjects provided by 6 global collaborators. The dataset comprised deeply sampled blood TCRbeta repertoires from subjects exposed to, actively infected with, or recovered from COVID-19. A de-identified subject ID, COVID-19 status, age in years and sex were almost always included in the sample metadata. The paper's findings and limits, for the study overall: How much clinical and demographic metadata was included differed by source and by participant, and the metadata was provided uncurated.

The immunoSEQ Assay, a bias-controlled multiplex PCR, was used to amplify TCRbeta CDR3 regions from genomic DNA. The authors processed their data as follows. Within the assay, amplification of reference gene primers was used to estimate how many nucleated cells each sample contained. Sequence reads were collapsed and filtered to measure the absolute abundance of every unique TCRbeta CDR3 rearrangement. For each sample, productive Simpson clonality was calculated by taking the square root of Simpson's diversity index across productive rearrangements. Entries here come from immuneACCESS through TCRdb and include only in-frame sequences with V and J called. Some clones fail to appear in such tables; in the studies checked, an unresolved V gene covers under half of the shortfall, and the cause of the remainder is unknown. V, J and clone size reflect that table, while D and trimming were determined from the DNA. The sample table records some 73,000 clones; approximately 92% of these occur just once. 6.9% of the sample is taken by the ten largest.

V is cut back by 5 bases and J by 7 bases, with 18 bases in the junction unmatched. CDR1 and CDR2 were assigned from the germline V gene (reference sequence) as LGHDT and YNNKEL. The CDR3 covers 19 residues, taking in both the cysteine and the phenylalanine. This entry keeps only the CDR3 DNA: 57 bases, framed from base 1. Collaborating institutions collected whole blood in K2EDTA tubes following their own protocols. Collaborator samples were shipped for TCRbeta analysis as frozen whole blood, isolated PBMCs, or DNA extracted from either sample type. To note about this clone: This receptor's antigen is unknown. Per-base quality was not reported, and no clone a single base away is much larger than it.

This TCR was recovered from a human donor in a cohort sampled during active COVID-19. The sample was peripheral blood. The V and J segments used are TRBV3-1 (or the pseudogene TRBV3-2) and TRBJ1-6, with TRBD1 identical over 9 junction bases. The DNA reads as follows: TGTGCCAGCAGCACACCGGGACAGGGCCCAAATCCACGAAATTCACCCCTCCACTTT. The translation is CASSTPGQGPNPRNSPLHF.